This note documents a single T cell receptor (beta chain) sequence. These data belong to a study of T cells in Graves' hyperthyroidism and ophthalmopathy. About the study: Before treatment of any kind, peripheral blood was taken at initial diagnosis.

Trimming at V came to 5 bases and at J to 1 base, leaving 2 bases not matched to a gene. This CDR3 spans 14 amino acids. In germline, CDR1 is LNHDA, CDR2 SQIVND (reference sequence). Isolation of PBMCs was performed on around 9.7 ml fresh peripheral blood. Amplification of TCR beta CDR3 regions was performed using RNA transcripts as template. During a first-round RT-PCR of the TCR CDR3, the HTBI primer set was used. TCRdb passed the multiplex PCR reads through MiXCR, listing each CDR3 protein once. The table shows roughly 240,000 distinct CDR3 sequences, with about a sixth occurring only once. The chain uses TRBV19 and TRBJ1-1; 9 bases are a match to TRBD1. The receptor was isolated from a woman younger than 35 with Graves' ophthalmopathy. Material: blood. CDR3 sequence: CASSQTGGNTEAFF. The CDR3 bases are TGTGCCAGTAGTCAGACAGGGGGGAACACTGAAGCTTTCTTT.